Below, 2 T cell receptor beta chains from the same sample are listed, as sequenced in a study of breast tumors, draining lymph nodes, adjacent tissues. Axillary draining lymph nodes of breast cancer patients supplied the node samples. TCRdb re-called the multiplex PCR reads through MiXCR, storing one row per CDR3 protein. The data show 150,000 to 200,000 distinct CDR3 sequences, approximately 31% seen once. Material: axillary lymph node tissue. The receptors derive from a female donor with breast cancer. Some clones in this sample may be carry-over from other donors' samples.

The rearrangement links TRBV20-1 to TRBJ1-2; D gene ambiguous. The germline V and J ends were trimmed by 2 bases and 12 bases, with 13 bases remaining between them. The CDR3 sequence is 11 residues long. Germline V gives CDR1 DFQATT, CDR2 SNEGSKA (reference sequence). CDR3 bases: TGCAGTGCTAGACTCCCGGGATATGACACCTTC. Translation: CSARLPGYDTF.

Here the CDR3 DNA reads TGTGCCAGCAGACCACTAGCGGGGGGCCTGAAAAATGAGCAGTTCTTC. As protein: CASRPLAGGLKNEQFF. The chain recombines TRBV4-2 with TRBJ2-1; 12 nucleotides line up with TRBD2. Germline CDR1 LGHNA, CDR2 YNFKEQ. The V and J ends lost 6 bases and 7 bases, in that order; junction bases with no gene match: 10. CDR3 length: 16 residues.